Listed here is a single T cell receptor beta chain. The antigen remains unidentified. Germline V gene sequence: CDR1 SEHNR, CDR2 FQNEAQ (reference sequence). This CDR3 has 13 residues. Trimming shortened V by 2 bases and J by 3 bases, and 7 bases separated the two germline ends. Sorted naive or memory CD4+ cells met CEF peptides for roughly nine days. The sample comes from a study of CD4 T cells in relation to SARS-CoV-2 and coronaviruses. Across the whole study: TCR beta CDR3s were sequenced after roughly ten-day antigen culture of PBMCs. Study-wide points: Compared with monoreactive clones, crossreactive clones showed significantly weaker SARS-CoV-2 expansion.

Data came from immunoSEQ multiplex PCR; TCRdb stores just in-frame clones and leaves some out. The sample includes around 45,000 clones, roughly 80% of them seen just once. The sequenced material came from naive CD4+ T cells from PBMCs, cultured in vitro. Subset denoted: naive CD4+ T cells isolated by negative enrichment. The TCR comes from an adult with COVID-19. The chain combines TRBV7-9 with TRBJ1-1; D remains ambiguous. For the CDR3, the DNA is TGTGCCAGCAGCTTAATTCAGGACACTGAAGCTTTCTTT. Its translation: CASSLIQDTEAFF. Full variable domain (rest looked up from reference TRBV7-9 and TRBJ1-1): DTGVSQNPRHKITKRGQNVTFRCDPISEHNRLYWYRQTLGQGPEFLTYFQNEAQLEKSRLLSDRFSAERPKGSFSTLEIQRTEQGDSAMYLCASSLIQDTEAFFGQGTRLTVV.